This note documents a single TCR beta chain sequence. Its antigen remains unidentified. This record belongs to a study of long-term antiretroviral therapy in people with HIV. This CDR3 spans 16 amino acids. V lost 1 base to trimming and J lost 0 bases, with 8 bases between them. The germline gives CDR1 SGHRS, CDR2 YFSETQ. Notes on the study in general: Those clones which expanded before ART made up the dominant part of the repertoire at all time points. All blood samples came from the years 2004 to 2017, possibly under older ART regimens.

The assay used was immunoSEQ (version v3.0), run at survey level. Profiling relied on immunoSEQ multiplex PCR, and the TCRdb table lists in-frame clones only, not all of them. The repertoire consists of about 28,000 clones, with more than 80% occurring once and the leading ten covering about 7.3%. The chain links TRBV5-1 to TRBJ2-6; maybe TRBD1 (6 bases). This receptor was identified in a man aged 40-50 years with HIV. This material consisted of unsorted PBMCs, taken 0.3 years after starting antiretroviral therapy. The DNA of the CDR3 is TGCGCCAGCAGCTTGCAGGGACACTCTGGGGCCAACGTCCTGACTTTC. Encoded protein: CASSLQGHSGANVLTF.